This T cell receptor (beta chain) is drawn from a study of blood T cell repertoires in COVID-19. V was pared by 0 bases and J by 6 bases, with 10 bases between. The length of the CDR3 is 14 residues. Germline V lookup: CDR1 SGHDT, CDR2 YYEEEE. This clone was detected only a few times. TCRdb keeps only in-frame clones here, not all; method: immunoSEQ multiplex PCR. The sample contains some 14,000 clones, roughly 84% of which appear only once. This receptor was taken from a human donor in a cohort sampled during active COVID-19. This chain uses TRBV5-6 with TRBJ1-5; TRBD1 might be the D (6 bases). Sequenced: peripheral blood. The CDR3 loop is CASSLGGGIQPQHF. The CDR3 DNA sequence: TGTGCCAGCAGCTTGGGTGGGGGCATTCAGCCCCAGCATTTT.